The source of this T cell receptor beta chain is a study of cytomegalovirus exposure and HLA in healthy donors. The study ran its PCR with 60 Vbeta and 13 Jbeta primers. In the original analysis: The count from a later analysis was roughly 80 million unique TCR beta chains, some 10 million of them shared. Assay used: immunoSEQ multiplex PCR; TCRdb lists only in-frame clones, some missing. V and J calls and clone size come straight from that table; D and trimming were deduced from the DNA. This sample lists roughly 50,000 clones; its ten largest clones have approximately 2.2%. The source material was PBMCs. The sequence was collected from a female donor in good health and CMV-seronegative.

The CDR3 bases are TGTGCCAGCAGGCCCGGTGTACTAGCGGGAGGGCCCGAGACCCAGTACTTC. This codes for CASRPGVLAGGPETQYF. The chain recombines TRBV7-9 with TRBJ2-5; 13 positions match TRBD2. V dropped 6 bases and J dropped 5; count of bases not matched to a gene: 12. Germline-derived CDR1 and CDR2 are SEHNR and FQNEAQ (reference sequence). The CDR3 is made up of 17 amino acids.